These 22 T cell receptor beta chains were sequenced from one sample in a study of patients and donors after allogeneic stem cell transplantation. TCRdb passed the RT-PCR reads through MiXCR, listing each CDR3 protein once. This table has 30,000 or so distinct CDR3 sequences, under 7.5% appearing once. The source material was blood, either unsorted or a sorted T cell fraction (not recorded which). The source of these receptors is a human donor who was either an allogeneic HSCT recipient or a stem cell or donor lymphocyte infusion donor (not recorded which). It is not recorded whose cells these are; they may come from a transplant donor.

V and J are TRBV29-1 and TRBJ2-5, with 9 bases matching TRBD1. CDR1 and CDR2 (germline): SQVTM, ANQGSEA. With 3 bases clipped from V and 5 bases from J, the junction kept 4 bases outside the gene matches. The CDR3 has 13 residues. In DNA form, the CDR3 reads TGCAGCGTTGAGGGACAGGGTAGGGAGACCCAGTACTTC. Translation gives CSVEGQGRETQYF.

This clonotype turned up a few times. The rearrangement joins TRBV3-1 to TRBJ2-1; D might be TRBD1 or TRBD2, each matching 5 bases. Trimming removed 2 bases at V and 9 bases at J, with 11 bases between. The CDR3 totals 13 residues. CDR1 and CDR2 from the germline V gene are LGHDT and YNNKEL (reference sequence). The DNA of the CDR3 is TGTGCCAGCAGCCAATTTACCGGGGCTGAGCAGTTCTTC. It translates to CASSQFTGAEQFF.

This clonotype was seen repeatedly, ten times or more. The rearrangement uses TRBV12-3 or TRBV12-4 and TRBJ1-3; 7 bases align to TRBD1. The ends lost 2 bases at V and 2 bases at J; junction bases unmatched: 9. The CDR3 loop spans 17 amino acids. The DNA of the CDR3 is TGTGCCAGCAGTTTATATAGCCAGGGGGGTGCTGGAAACACCATATATTTT. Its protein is CASSLYSQGGAGNTIYF.

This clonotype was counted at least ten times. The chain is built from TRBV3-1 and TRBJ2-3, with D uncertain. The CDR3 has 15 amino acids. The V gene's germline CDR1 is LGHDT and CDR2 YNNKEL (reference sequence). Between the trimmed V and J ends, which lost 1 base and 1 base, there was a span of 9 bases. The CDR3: CASSQGPHRTDTQYF. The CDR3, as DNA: TGTGCCAGCAGCCAAGGGCCCCACCGCACAGATACGCAGTATTTT.

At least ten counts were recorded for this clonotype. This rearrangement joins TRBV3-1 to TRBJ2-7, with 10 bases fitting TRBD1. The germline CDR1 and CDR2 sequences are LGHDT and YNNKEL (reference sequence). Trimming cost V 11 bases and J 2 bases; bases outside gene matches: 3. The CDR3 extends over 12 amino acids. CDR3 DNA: TGTGCCGCAGGGACAGGGGCCTACGAGCAGTACTTC. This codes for CAAGTGAYEQYF.

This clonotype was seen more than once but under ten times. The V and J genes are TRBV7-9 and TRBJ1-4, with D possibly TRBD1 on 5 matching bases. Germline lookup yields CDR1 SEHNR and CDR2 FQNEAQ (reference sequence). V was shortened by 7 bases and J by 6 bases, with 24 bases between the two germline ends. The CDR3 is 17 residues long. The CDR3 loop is CASTNSPWGDLDEKLFF. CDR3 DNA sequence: TGTGCCAGCACCAACTCCCCGTGGGGGGATTTAGATGAAAAACTGTTTTTT.

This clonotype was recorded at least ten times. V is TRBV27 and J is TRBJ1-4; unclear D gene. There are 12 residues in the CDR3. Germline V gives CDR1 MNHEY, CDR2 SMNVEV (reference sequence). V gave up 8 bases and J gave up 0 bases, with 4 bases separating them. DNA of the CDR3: TGTGCCAGCGGTGCAACTAATGAAAAACTGTTTTTT. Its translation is CASGATNEKLFF. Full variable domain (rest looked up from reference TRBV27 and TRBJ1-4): EAQVTQNPRYLITVTGKKLTVTCSQNMNHEYMSWYRQDPGLGLRQIYYSMNVEVTDKGDVPEGYKVSRKEKRNFPLILESPSPNQTSLYFCASGATNEKLFFGSGTQLSVL.

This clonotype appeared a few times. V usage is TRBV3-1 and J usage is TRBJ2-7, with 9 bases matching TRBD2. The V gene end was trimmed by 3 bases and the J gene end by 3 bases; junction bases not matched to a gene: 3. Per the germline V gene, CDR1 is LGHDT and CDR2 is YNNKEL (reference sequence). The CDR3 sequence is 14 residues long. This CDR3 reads CASSHLAGFYEQYF. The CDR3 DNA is TGTGCCAGCAGCCACCTAGCGGGGTTCTACGAGCAGTACTTC.

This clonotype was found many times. The DNA for the CDR3 is TGTGCCAGCAGCTTCTCCACCGGGGCAGTCTCCTACAATGAGCAGTTCTTC. The encoded protein is CASSFSTGAVSYNEQFF. The V call is TRBV5-6, the J call TRBJ2-1; D tentatively reads TRBD1 or TRBD2 (5 bases each). The CDR3 consists of 17 residues. CDR1 is SGHDT and CDR2 is YYEEEE in the germline V gene. V dropped 2 bases and J dropped 0 bases, with 15 bases sitting between them.

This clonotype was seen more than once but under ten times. CDR3 region: CASSWGQAYEQYF. CDR3 bases: TGTGCCAGCAGCTGGGGACAGGCCTACGAGCAGTACTTC. V is TRBV5-5 and J is TRBJ2-7, with TRBD1 matching over 8 bases. In germline, CDR1 is SGHKS, CDR2 YYEKEE (reference sequence). The CDR3 is made up of 13 amino acids. V gave up 3 bases and J gave up 2 bases; unmatched junction bases: 1. Full variable domain (outside the CDR3, taken from reference TRBV5-5 and TRBJ2-7): DAGVTQSPTHLIKTRGQQVTLRCSPISGHKSVSWYQQVLGQGPQFIFQYYEKEERGRGNFPDRFSARQFPNYSSELNVNALLLGDSALYLCASSWGQAYEQYFGPGTRLTVT.

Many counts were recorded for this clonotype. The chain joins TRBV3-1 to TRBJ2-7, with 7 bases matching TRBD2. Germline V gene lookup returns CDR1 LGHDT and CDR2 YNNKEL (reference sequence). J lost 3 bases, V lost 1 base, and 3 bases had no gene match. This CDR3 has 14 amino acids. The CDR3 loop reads CASSQGSGGYEQYF. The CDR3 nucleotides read TGTGCCAGCAGCCAAGGTTCGGGAGGCTACGAGCAGTACTTC.

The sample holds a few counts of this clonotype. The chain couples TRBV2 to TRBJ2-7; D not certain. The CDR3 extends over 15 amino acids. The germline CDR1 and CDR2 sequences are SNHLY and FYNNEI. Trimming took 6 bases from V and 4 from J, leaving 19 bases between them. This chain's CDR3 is CASSSRTFLGYEQYF. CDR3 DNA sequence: TGTGCCAGCAGCTCTAGGACCTTCCTGGGGTACGAGCAGTACTTC.

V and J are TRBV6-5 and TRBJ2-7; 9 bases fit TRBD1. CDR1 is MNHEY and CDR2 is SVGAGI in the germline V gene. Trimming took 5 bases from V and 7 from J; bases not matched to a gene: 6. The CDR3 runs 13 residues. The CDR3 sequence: CASSGTGWLEQYF. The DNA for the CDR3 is TGTGCCAGCAGTGGGACAGGGTGGCTAGAGCAGTACTTC.

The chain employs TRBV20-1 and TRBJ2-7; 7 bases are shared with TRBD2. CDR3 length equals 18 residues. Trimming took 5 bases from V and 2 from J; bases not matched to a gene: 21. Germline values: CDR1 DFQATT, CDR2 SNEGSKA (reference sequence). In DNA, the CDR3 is TGCAGTGCTTACCATTTCCGGCCAGCGGGGCCTCACACCTACGAGCAGTACTTC. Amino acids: CSAYHFRPAGPHTYEQYF.

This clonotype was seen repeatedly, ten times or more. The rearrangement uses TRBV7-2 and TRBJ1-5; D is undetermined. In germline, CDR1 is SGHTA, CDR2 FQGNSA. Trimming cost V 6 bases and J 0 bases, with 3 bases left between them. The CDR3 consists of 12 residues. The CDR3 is CASRDSNQPQHF. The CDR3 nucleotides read TGTGCCAGCAGGGATAGCAATCAGCCCCAGCATTTT.

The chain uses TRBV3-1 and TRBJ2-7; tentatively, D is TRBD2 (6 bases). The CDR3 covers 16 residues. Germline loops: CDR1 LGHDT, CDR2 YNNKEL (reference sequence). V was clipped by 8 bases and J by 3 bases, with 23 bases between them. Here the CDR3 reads CASGSLGSLGGYEQYF. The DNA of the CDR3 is TGTGCCAGCGGCAGCCTTGGATCCTTGGGGGGCTACGAGCAGTACTTC.

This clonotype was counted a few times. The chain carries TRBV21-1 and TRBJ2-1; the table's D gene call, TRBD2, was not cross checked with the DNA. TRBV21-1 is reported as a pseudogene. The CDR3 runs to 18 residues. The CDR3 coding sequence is TGTGCCAGCAGCACATTTACACGGTTACCCCTCCTTTACAATGAGCAGTTCTTC. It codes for CASSTFTRLPLLYNEQFF.

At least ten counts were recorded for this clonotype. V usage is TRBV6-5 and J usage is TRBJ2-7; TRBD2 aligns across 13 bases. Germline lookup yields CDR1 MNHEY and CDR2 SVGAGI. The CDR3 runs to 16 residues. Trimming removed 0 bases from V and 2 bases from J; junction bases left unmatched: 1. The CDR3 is CASSYSGLAGAYEQYF. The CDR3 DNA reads TGTGCCAGCAGTTACTCTGGACTAGCGGGAGCCTACGAGCAGTACTTC.

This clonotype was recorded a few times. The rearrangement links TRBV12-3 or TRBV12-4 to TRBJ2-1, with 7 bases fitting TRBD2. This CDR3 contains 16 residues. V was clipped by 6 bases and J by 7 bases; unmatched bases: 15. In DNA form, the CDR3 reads TGTGCCAGCAGCCGTGGAGGGAGGGCCATAAGGAATGAGCAGTTCTTC. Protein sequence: CASSRGGRAIRNEQFF.

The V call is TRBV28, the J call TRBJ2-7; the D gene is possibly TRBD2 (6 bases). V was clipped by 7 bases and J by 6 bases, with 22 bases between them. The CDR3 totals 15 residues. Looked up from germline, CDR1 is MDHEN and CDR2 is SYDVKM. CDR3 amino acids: CASKRHGPTGGEQYF. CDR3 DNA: TGTGCCAGCAAAAGACACGGCCCTACCGGGGGCGAGCAGTACTTC.

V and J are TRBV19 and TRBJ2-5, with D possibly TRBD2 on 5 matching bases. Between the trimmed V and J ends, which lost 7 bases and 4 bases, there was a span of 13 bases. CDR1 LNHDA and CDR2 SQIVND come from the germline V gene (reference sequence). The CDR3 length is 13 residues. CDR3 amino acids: CASTTGRGETQYF. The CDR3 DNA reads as TGTGCCAGTACGACGGGCCGGGGAGAGACCCAGTACTTC.

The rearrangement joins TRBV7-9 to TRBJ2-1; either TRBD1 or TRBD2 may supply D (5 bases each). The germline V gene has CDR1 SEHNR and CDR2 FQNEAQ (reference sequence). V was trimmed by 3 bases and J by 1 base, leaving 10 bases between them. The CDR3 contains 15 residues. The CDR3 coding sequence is TGTGCCAGCAGCTTGCGTGAGGGGTCCTACAATGAGCAGTTCTTC. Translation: CASSLREGSYNEQFF.